The rows below give T cell receptor beta chains drawn from one sample of a study of blood T cell repertoires in COVID-19. TCRdb keeps only in-frame clones here, not all; method: immunoSEQ multiplex PCR. The table includes about 140,000 clones, 87% detected once. The sample comprised PBMCs or T cells enriched from blood (not recorded which). These receptors were collected from a man in his sixties who had recovered from COVID-19. Both conserved end residues are part of each CDR3. The D gene is left open where the match is weak. Not every row has a clone size; where given, it reads once, few, many or a size class.

D,size,V,J,DNA,CDR3
TRBD1,.,TRBV28,TRBJ1-5,TGTGCCAGCATTCAGACAGGGAAGAATCAGCCCCAGCATTTT,CASIQTGKNQPQHF
.,.,TRBV29-1,TRBJ2-1,TGCAGCGTTGAAAGGGGCTGGGATGAGCAGTTCTTC,CSVERGWDEQFF
.,.,TRBV19,TRBJ2-4,TGTGCCAGTAGTATTGGCGGTTTGGCGAAAAACATTCAGTACTTC,CASSIGGLAKNIQYF
.,.,TRBV2,TRBJ1-6,TGTGCCAGCAGTGAGGGGCAGGGAAGTTCACCCCTCCACTTT,CASSEGQGSSPLHF
TRBD2,.,TRBV7-9,TRBJ2-5,TGTGCCAGCAGCCCTAGACTAGCGGGGGGGCAAGAGACCCAGTACTTC,CASSPRLAGGQETQYF
.,.,TRBV11-2,TRBJ1-1,TGTGCCAGCAGCTTAGGGAGGAACACTGAAGCTTTCTTT,CASSLGRNTEAFF
TRBD2,.,TRBV3-1/TRBV3-2,TRBJ2-5,TGTGCCAGCAGCCAAGAGACTAGCGGGAGGCAAGAGACCCAGTACTTC,CASSQETSGRQETQYF
TRBD2,.,TRBV2,TRBJ2-1,TGTGCCAGCAGTGCCCGCGCGGCTAGCGGGAATAGTGAGCAGTTCTTC,CASSARAASGNSEQFF
TRBD1,.,TRBV5-8,TRBJ1-2,TGTGCCAGCAGCTTGGGTGGGACAGGGGCTAACTATGGCTACACCTTC,CASSLGGTGANYGYTF
.,.,TRBV19,TRBJ2-2,TGTGCCAGTAGTAGGGCAGCGAACACCGGGGAGCTGTTTTTT,CASSRAANTGELFF
TRBD1,once,TRBV3-1/TRBV3-2,TRBJ2-7,TGTGCCAGCGGTCCGGGACAGGCGCCCTACGAGCAGTACTTC,CASGPGQAPYEQYF
.,.,TRBV5-5,TRBJ2-1,TGTGCCAGCAGCGAAGGGGGTCGTGGGAGGGCTGGGTATGAGCAGTTCTTC,CASSEGGRGRAGYEQFF
TRBD1,.,TRBV5-6,TRBJ2-3,TGTGCCAGCAGCCTGCCGGGACAGGGGGCAGATACGCAGTATTTT,CASSLPGQGADTQYF
TRBD1,.,TRBV29-1,TRBJ2-1,TGCAGCGTTGCCCTAGACAGGGCCCGAAATGAGCAGTTCTTC,CSVALDRARNEQFF
TRBD2,once,TRBV6-2/TRBV6-3,TRBJ2-1,TGTGCCAGCAGTCTAGCGGGGGGGATGGATGAGCAGTTCTTC,CASSLAGGMDEQFF
.,.,TRBV5-8,TRBJ2-5,TGTGCCAGCAGTCGGGGTCTAGAAGAGACCCAGTACTTC,CASSRGLEETQYF
.,.,TRBV12-3/TRBV12-4,TRBJ2-1,TGTGCCAGCCGGAGGTCGTTAGGTGAGCAGTTCTTC,CASRRSLGEQFF
.,.,TRBV3-1/TRBV3-2,TRBJ2-2,TGTGCCAGCAGCCTAATGAGCGGGGAGCTGTTTTTT,CASSLMSGELFF
TRBD1,few,TRBV7-9,TRBJ2-1,TGTGCCAGCAGCTTATGGGACAGGGCCTACAATGAGCAGTTCTTC,CASSLWDRAYNEQFF
TRBD2,.,TRBV3-1/TRBV3-2,TRBJ2-1,TGTGCCAGCAGCCGAGCGGGAGGGTTCTATGAGCAGTTCTTC,CASSRAGGFYEQFF
TRBD2,once,TRBV6-5,TRBJ2-3,TGTGCCAGCAGCCTTTTCGGGGGGGCAGGGGATACGCAGTATTTT,CASSLFGGAGDTQYF
.,.,TRBV29-1,TRBJ2-5,TGCAGCGTTGGGGTGACAGACCAAGAGACCCAGTACTTC,CSVGVTDQETQYF